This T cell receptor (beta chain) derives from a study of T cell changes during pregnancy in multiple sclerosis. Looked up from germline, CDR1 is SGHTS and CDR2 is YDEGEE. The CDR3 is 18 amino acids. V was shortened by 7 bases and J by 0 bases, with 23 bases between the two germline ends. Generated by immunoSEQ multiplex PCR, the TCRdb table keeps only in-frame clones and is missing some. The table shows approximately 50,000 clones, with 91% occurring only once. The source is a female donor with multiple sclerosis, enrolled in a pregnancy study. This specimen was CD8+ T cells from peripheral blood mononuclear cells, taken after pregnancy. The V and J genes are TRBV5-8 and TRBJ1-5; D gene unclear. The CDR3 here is CASGWVVRVGYSNQPQHF. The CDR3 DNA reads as TGTGCCAGCGGATGGGTTGTCCGGGTCGGGTATAGCAATCAGCCCCAGCATTTT.